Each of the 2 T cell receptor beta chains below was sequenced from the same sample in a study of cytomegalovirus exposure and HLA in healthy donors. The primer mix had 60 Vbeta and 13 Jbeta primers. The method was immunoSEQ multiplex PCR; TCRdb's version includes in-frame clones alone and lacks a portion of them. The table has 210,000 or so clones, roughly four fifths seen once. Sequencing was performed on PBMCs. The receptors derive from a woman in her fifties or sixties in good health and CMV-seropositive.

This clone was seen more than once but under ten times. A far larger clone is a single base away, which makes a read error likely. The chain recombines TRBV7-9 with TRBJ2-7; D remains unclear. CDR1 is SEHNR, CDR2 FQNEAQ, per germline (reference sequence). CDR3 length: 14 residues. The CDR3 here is CSSSYGGGGYEQYF. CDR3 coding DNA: TGTTCCAGCAGTTACGGTGGCGGTGGCTACGAGCAGTACTTC.

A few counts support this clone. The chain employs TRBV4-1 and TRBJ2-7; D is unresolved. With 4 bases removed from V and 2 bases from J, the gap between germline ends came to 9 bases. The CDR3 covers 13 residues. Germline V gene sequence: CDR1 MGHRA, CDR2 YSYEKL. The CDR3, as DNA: TGCGCCAGCAGCCCCCTAAATACCTACGAGCAGTACTTC. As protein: CASSPLNTYEQYF.